The source of this T cell receptor beta chain is a study of blood T cell repertoires in COVID-19. This clone was counted only a few times. The CDR3 length is 16 residues. The ends lost 1 base at V and 8 bases at J; junction bases unmatched: 12. Germline V gene lookup returns CDR1 LGHNA and CDR2 YNFKEQ. Only in-frame clones appear in the TCRdb table, and some are missing; sequencing was by immunoSEQ multiplex PCR. The profile shows approximately 130,000 clones, about 83% of them singletons. Sequencing input: peripheral blood. V gene TRBV4-2 combines with J gene TRBJ1-1, with 8 nucleotides matching TRBD1. The clonotype was recovered from an elderly man with active or convalescent COVID-19. CDR3 amino acids: CASSQVTGQASEEAFF. CDR3 nucleotide sequence: TGTGCCAGCAGCCAAGTCACGGGACAGGCTTCTGAGGAAGCTTTCTTT.